This TCR beta chain was profiled in a study of beta chain features in type 1 diabetes. This clone came up a few times. Its antigen is still unknown. Isolated RNA was reverse transcribed in full, so expressed TCRB transcripts were sequenced. Generated by immunoSEQ multiplex PCR, the TCRdb table keeps only in-frame clones and is missing some. The table has 500,000 to 700,000 clones, about a sixth seen once. This CDR3 region has 13 residues. Per the germline V gene, CDR1 is MDHEN and CDR2 is SYDVKM. Trimming removed 8 bases at V and 2 bases at J, with 12 bases between. Study results and limitations: In all four CD4+ subsets, TCRB CDR3 length was significantly, moderately reduced in type 1 diabetes. When VDJ junctions were examined, type 1 diabetes patients showed fewer insertions and more deletions. The question of HLA type influencing TCRB rearrangement was one that remained unresolved here.

This sequence was found in a man aged 18 to 30 in good health. Sequenced input: naive CD4+ T cells from blood. The V gene is TRBV28, the J gene TRBJ2-5; either TRBD1 or TRBD2 may fit D (5 bases each). This CDR3 reads CASRGAEQETQYF. The DNA of the CDR3 is TGTGCCAGCCGAGGGGCAGAGCAAGAGACCCAGTACTTC.